Following are 8 T cell receptor beta chains from one sample sequenced in a study of glioma-infiltrating T cells. Amplification of TCR alpha and beta CDR3 regions from RNA used iRepertoire nested multiplex PCR. TCRdb redid the calling of the multiplex PCR reads with MiXCR, one entry per CDR3 protein. The table records about 22,000 distinct CDR3 sequences, around 23% of them present only once. Sequencing was performed on glioma tissue, nonneoplastic brain tissue, or PBMCs (not recorded which). Source of these receptors: a human donor with low-grade glioma or glioblastoma, undergoing nonglioma brain surgery, or in good health (not recorded which).

This clonotype was detected many times. The V call is TRBV7-9, the J call TRBJ2-1; D gene unclear. V lost 5 bases, J lost 0 bases, and 11 bases lay in between. Germline CDR1 and CDR2: SEHNR and FQNEAQ (reference sequence). This CDR3 has 15 residues. In DNA form, the CDR3 reads TGTGCCAGCAGCCCCGCTAGGAGCTCCTACAATGAGCAGTTCTTC. This translates into CASSPARSSYNEQFF.

Only one count was recorded for this clonotype. A much larger clone lies a single base off, so this may be a read error. The chain links TRBV6-2 or TRBV6-3 to TRBJ2-5, with 9 nucleotides matching TRBD2. CDR1 is MNHEY, CDR2 SVGEGT, per germline. The CDR3 loop spans 14 amino acids. CDR3 loop: CASSNSTTSGTQYF. Written as DNA, the CDR3 is TGTGCCAGCAGTAACTCGACGACTAGCGGGACCCAGTACTTC.

This clonotype was seen at least ten times. The V call is TRBV20-1, the J call TRBJ1-1; D is perhaps TRBD1 (5 bases). CDR1 and CDR2 (germline): DFQATT, SNEGSKA (reference sequence). CDR3 length: 14 amino acids. Trimming left V 2 bases short and J 1 base short, with 11 bases between. CDR3 coding DNA: TGCAGTGCTAGAATAAGAGGACAGAACACTGAAGCTTTCTTT. It translates to CSARIRGQNTEAFF.

This clonotype was detected ten times or more. The chain recombines TRBV24-1 with TRBJ2-1; no firm D call. The CDR3 length is 12 residues. CDR1 KGHDR and CDR2 SFDVKD come from the germline V gene. With 2 bases removed from V and 10 bases from J, the gap between germline ends came to 8 bases. CDR3 loop: CATSDSGWEQFF. Here the CDR3 DNA reads TGTGCCACCAGTGATTCCGGATGGGAGCAGTTCTTC.

This chain connects TRBV19 to TRBJ2-1; D is uncertain. Germline V CDR1 and CDR2: LNHDA, SQIVND (reference sequence). CDR3 length: 13 residues. Trimming cost V 5 bases and J 3 bases, with 8 bases left between them. The CDR3 loop reads CASSGSRYNEQFF. CDR3 in DNA: TGTGCCAGTAGTGGCTCTCGCTACAATGAGCAGTTCTTC.

The rearrangement uses TRBV7-9 and TRBJ2-5, with D possibly TRBD1 on 5 matching bases. The CDR3 has 13 residues. CDR1 SEHNR and CDR2 FQNEAQ come from the germline V gene (reference sequence). V lost 5 bases, J lost 2 bases, and 9 bases lay in between. CDR3 in amino acids: CASSPRAQETQYF. The CDR3 coding sequence is TGTGCCAGCAGCCCCAGGGCGCAAGAGACCCAGTACTTC.

This clonotype was seen at least ten times. The chain uses TRBV7-6 and TRBJ1-6; the match to TRBD1 covers 9 bases. J lost 10 bases, V lost 6 bases, and 10 bases had no gene match. Germline V gene sequence: CDR1 SGHVS, CDR2 FNYEAQ. The CDR3 is made up of 15 amino acids. The CDR3 sequence is CASSSKDRGNSPLHF. CDR3 DNA sequence: TGTGCCAGCAGTTCGAAGGACAGGGGAAACTCACCCCTCCACTTT.

This clonotype was detected ten times or more. The chain recombines TRBV28 with TRBJ1-1; D is uncertain. The CDR3 loop spans 12 amino acids. Germline CDR1 and CDR2: MDHEN and SYDVKM. Trimming took 1 base from V and 12 from J, leaving 12 bases between them. The CDR3 loop is CASSLLQKGTFF. In nucleotides, the CDR3 is TGTGCCAGCAGTTTATTACAGAAAGGAACTTTCTTT.